This T cell receptor beta chain was retrieved from a study of blood T cell repertoires in COVID-19 (TCRdb year 2020). As for the study more broadly: The collaborator samples originated in the United States, Italy and Spain and spanned the acute and convalescent phases of COVID-19. The repertoires were made available in a free public database intended to serve as a resource for research on the immune response to SARS-CoV-2. Samples came from the ongoing ImmuneRACE study (first 160 participants) plus 1,254 subjects from 6 global collaborators. Where available, HLA class I and class II types were obtained from metadata supplied by the sample provider rather than from assay-based typing. Deeply sampled blood TCRbeta repertoires from subjects exposed to, actively infected with, or recovered from COVID-19 were included in the dataset. The material from the prospective study consisted of cDNA or gDNA derived from T cells, B-cell-depleted T cells, or PBMCs. Sample metadata almost always included a de-identified subject ID, COVID-19 status, age in years and sex.

About this clone: What this receptor recognizes is not known. No much larger clonotype is one base removed from it; base qualities were not supplied.

The research as a whole found: The quantity of clinical and demographic metadata differed by source and by participant and was supplied without curation.

Whole blood was collected in K2EDTA tubes by collaborating institutions according to the institutions' own protocols. Collaborator samples were shipped for TCRbeta analysis as frozen whole blood, isolated PBMCs, or DNA extracted from either sample type. Inclusive of the bounding cysteine and phenylalanine, the CDR3 is 13 residues long. This entry keeps only the CDR3 DNA: 39 bases, framed from base 1. Reading the germline V gene (reference sequence) gives CDR1 LNHDA and CDR2 SQIVND. Unmatched junction bases come to 2, with V trimmed by 6 bases and J by 3 bases. TCRbeta CDR3 regions were amplified from genomic DNA using the immunoSEQ Assay, a bias-controlled multiplex PCR. Per the original workflow: The number of nucleated cells in each sample was estimated by amplification of reference gene primers within the assay. Sequence reads were collapsed and filtered to measure the absolute abundance of every unique TCRbeta CDR3 rearrangement. For each sample, productive Simpson clonality was calculated as the square root of Simpson's diversity index over productive rearrangements. Not all clones reach the TCRdb copy of this immuneACCESS table, which keeps in-frame sequences only. Checked studies attribute under half of the gap to unresolved V genes and leave the rest unexplained. D and trimming were read from the DNA, whereas the V and J calls and clone size are those reported in that table. Here the sample has roughly 200,000 clones; about four fifths occur a single time. The ten most abundant clones make up about 4.5% of the sample.

The chain joins TRBV19 to TRBJ1-1; a stretch of 9 junction bases matches TRBD1. The sequenced material came from peripheral blood. The receptor's source is a middle-aged man with active or convalescent COVID-19. The DNA sequence is TGTGCCAGTAGCGACAGGGGGGACACTGAAGCTTTCTTT. This is translated as CASSDRGDTEAFF.